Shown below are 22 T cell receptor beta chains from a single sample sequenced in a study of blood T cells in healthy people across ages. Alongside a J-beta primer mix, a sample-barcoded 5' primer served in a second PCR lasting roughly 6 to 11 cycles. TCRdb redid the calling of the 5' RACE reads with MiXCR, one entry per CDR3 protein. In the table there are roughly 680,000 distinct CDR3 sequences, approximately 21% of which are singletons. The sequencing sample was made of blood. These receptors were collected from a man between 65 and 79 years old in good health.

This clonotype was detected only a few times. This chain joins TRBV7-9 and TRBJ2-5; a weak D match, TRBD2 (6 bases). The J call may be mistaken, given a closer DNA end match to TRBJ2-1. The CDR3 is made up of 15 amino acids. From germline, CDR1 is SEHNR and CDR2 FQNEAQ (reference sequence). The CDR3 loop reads CASSRFSGRPNEQFF. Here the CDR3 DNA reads TGTGCCAGCAGCCGATTTAGCGGACGCCCCAATGAGCAGTTCTTC.

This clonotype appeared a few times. The DNA of the CDR3 is TGTGCCAGCAGCGTAGGCAAAATGGCTAGCGGGAGGGACAATGAGCAGTTCTTC. It is translated as CASSVGKMASGRDNEQFF. The rearrangement links TRBV9 to TRBJ2-5; 12 bases map to TRBD2. The better agreement between TRBJ2-1 and the DNA end casts doubt on the J call. The germline V gene has CDR1 SGDLS and CDR2 YYNGEE. The CDR3 contains 18 residues.

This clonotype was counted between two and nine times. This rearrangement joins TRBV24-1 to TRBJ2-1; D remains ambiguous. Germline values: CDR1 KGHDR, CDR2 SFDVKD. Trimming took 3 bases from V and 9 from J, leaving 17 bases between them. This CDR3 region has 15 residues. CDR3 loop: CATSDRAVPWGEQFF. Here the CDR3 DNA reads TGTGCCACCAGTGATCGGGCCGTCCCCTGGGGTGAGCAGTTCTTC.

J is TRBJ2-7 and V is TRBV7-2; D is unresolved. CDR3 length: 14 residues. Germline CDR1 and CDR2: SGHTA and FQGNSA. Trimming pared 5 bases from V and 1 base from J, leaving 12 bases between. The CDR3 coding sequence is TGTGCCAGCAGCCAGTCCCACAATTCCTACGAGCAGTACTTC. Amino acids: CASSQSHNSYEQYF.

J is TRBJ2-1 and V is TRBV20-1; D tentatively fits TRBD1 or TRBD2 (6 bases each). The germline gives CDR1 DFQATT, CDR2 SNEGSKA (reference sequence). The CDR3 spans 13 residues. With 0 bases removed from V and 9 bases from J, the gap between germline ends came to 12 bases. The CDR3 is CSARETKGGEQFF. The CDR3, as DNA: TGCAGTGCTAGAGAGACGAAGGGGGGTGAGCAGTTCTTC.

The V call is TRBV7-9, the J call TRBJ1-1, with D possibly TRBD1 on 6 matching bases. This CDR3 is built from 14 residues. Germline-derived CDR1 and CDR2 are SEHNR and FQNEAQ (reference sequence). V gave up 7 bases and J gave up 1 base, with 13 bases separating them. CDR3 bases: TGTGCCAGCACCCAGGGGTTAGGGAACACTGAAGCTTTCTTT. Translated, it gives CASTQGLGNTEAFF.

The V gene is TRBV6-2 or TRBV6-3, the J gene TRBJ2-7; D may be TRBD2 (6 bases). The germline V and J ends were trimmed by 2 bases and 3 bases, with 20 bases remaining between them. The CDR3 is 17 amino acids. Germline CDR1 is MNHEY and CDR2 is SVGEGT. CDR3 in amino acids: CASSYGGPSGLIYEQYF. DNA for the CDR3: TGTGCCAGCAGTTACGGAGGACCCAGCGGGTTAATCTACGAGCAGTACTTC.

CDR3 coding DNA: TGTGCCAGCAGTAAAGGACAGGGGTCCGGGGAGCTGTTTTTT. It specifies CASSKGQGSGELFF. The chain couples TRBV5-8 to TRBJ2-2, with TRBD1 identical over 9 bases. The V gene end was trimmed by 5 bases and the J gene end by 6 bases; junction bases not matched to a gene: 5. Germline assignment: CDR1 SGHTS and CDR2 YDEGEE. CDR3 length equals 14 residues.

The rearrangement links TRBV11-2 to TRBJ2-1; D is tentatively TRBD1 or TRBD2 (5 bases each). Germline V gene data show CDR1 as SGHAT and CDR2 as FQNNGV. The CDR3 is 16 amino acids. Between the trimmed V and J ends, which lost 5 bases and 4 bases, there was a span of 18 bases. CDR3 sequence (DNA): TGTGCCAGCAGCCCAAGAGGGACCCAAATGTACAATGAGCAGTTCTTC. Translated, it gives CASSPRGTQMYNEQFF.

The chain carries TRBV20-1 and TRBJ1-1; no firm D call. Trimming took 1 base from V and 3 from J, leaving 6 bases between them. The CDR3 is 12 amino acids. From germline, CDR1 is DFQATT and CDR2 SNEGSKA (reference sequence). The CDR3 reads CSARVRDTEAFF. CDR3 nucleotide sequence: TGCAGTGCTAGAGTGAGAGACACTGAAGCTTTCTTT.

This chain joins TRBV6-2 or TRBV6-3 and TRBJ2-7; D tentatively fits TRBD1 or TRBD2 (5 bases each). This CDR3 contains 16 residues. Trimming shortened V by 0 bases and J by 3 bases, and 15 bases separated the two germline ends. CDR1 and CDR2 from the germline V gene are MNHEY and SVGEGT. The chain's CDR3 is CASSYSMGDGDYEQYF. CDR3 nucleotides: TGTGCCAGCAGTTACTCGATGGGGGACGGGGACTACGAGCAGTACTTC.

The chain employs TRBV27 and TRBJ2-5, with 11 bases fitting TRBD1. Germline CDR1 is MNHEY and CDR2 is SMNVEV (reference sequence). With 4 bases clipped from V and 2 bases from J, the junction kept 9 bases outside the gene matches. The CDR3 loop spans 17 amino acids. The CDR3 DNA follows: TGTGCCAGCAGTTCCGGGACAGGGGGAAGATATCAAGAGACCCAGTACTTC. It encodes CASSSGTGGRYQETQYF.

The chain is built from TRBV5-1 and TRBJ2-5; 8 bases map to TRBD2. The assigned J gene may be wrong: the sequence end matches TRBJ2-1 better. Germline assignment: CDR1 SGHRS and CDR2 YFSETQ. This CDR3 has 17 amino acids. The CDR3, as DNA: TGCGCCAGCAGCTTAACCAGCGGGAGTTCGGGGTACAATGAGCAGTTCTTC. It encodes CASSLTSGSSGYNEQFF.

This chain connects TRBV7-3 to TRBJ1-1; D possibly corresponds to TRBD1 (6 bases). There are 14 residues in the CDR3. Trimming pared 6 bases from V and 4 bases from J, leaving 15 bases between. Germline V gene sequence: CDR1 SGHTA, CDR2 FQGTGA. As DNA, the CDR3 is TGTGCCAGCAGTCAAACAGGGAGGGCCACTGAAGCTTTCTTT. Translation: CASSQTGRATEAFF. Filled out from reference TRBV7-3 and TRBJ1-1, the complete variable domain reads GAGVSQTPSNKVTEKGKYVELRCDPISGHTALYWYRQSLGQGPEFLIYFQGTGAADDSGLPNDRFFAVRPEGSVSTLKIQRTERGDSAVYLCASSQTGRATEAFFGQGTRLTVV.

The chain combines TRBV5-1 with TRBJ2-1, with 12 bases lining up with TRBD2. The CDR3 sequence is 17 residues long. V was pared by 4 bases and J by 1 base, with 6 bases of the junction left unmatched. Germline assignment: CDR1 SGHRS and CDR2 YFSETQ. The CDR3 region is CASSVMTSGRSYNEQFF. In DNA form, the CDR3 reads TGCGCCAGCAGCGTTATGACTAGCGGGAGATCCTACAATGAGCAGTTCTTC.

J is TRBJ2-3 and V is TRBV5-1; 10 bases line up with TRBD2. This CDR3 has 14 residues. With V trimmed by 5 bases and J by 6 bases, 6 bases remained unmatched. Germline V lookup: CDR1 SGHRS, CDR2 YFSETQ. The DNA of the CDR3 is TGCGCCAGCAGGCCCCTAGCGGGAGTCGATACGCAGTATTTT. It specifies CASRPLAGVDTQYF. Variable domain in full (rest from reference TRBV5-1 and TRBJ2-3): KAGVTQTPRYLIKTRGQQVTLSCSPISGHRSVSWYQQTPGQGLQFLFEYFSETQRNKGNFPGRFSGRQFSNSRSEMNVSTLELGDSALYLCASRPLAGVDTQYFGPGTRLTVL.

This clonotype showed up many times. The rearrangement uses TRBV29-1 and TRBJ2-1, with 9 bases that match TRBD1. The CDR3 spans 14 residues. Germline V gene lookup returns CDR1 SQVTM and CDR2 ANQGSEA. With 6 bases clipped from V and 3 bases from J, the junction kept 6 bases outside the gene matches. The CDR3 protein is CSVEGTGSYNEQFF. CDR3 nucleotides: TGCAGCGTAGAGGGGACAGGGAGCTACAATGAGCAGTTCTTC.

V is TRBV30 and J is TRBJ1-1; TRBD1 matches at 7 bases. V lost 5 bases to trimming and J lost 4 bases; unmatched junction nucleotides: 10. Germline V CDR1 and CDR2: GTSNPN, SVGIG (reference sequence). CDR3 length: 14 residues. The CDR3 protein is CAWGPTGPFTEAFF. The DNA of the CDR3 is TGTGCCTGGGGACCGACAGGGCCTTTCACTGAAGCTTTCTTT.

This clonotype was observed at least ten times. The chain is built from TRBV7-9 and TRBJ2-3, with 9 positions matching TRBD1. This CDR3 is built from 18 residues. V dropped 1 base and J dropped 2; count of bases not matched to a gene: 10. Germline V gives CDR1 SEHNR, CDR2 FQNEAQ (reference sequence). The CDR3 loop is CASSLVPPTGGYTDTQYF. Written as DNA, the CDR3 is TGTGCCAGCAGCTTAGTTCCCCCTACAGGGGGCTACACAGATACGCAGTATTTT.

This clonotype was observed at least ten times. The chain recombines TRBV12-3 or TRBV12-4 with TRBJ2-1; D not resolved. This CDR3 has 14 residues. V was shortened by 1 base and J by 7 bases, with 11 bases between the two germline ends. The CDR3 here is CASSLGIGPNEQFF. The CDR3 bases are TGTGCCAGCAGTTTAGGGATCGGGCCAAATGAGCAGTTCTTC.

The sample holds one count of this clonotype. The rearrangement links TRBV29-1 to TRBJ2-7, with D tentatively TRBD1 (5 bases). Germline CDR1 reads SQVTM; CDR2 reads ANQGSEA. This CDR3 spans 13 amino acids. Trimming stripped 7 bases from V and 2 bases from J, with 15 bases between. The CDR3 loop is CSAYGQTAYEQYF. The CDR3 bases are TGCAGCGCATACGGACAAACTGCCTACGAGCAGTACTTC.

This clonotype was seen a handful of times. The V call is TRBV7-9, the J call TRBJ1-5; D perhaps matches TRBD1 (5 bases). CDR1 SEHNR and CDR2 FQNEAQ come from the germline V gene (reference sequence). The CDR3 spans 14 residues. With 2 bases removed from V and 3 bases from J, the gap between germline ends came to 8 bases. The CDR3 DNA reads TGTGCCAGCAGCTTACAGGGCTACAATCAGCCCCAGCATTTT. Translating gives CASSLQGYNQPQHF.